This TCR beta chain was sequenced in a study of cytomegalovirus exposure and HLA in healthy donors. There are 14 residues in the CDR3. The J segment lost 3 bases and the V segment lost 4 bases, leaving 3 bases of the junction unmatched. From germline, CDR1 is SGHRS and CDR2 YFSETQ. Despite likely unrecorded immune exposures, the donors were nominally healthy at the time of sampling. Concerning this clone itself: Its matching antigen is unknown.

Study-wide points: Certain sequence variants were highly shared and formed a cluster, and this cluster was likely a sequencing artifact. There were some V segments, including TRBV6-2 and TRBV6-3, excluded as indistinguishable. Reports indicate that TCR beta sequences accurately predicted the HLA-A and HLA-B alleles of most subjects.

PCR primers comprised 60 Vbeta and 13 Jbeta primers. Sequencing was performed with immunoSEQ multiplex PCR; in TCRdb, only in-frame clones are kept and a portion is missing. The sample has fewer than 95,000 clones, approximately 80% seen once. The rearrangement joins TRBV5-1 to TRBJ1-1, with 10 bases that match TRBD1. The origin of this receptor is a man between 18 and 35 years old in good health and CMV-seronegative. The source material was PBMCs. The CDR3 reads CASSTGQGYTEAFF. In DNA, the CDR3 is TGCGCCAGCAGCACGGGACAGGGGTACACTGAAGCTTTCTTT.